The 8 T cell receptor beta chains listed next were all sequenced from one sample in a study of cytomegalovirus exposure and HLA in healthy donors. PCR amplification relied on 60 Vbeta primers (plus 13 Jbeta primers). Data came from immunoSEQ multiplex PCR; TCRdb stores just in-frame clones and leaves some out. The sample has some 130,000 clones, less than 85% seen once. The sequenced sample was PBMCs. The source is a woman aged 55 to 70 in good health and CMV-seropositive.

The V call is TRBV11-1, the J call TRBJ1-2, with D unresolved. From germline, CDR1 is SGHAT and CDR2 FQDESV (reference sequence). Trimming pared 5 bases from V and 4 bases from J, leaving 17 bases between. This CDR3 is built from 15 residues. CDR3 loop: CASSPDDYNIYGYTF. The CDR3, as DNA: TGTGCCAGCAGCCCGGACGACTACAACATCTATGGCTACACCTTC.

The rearrangement links TRBV28 to TRBJ2-1; 8 bases match TRBD2. The CDR3 is made up of 15 amino acids. Germline CDR1 is MDHEN and CDR2 is SYDVKM. V was clipped by 7 bases and J by 4 bases; unmatched bases: 9. The CDR3 nucleotides are TGTGCCAGCACAAGAGGGGGACTAGTTTACAATGAGCAGTTCTTC. It is translated as CASTRGGLVYNEQFF.

This clone has only a few counts. The gene calls are TRBV5-1 and TRBJ2-5; 9 nucleotides match TRBD1. The V segment lost 4 bases and the J segment 4 bases; nucleotides outside the gene matches: 8. Germline V gives CDR1 SGHRS, CDR2 YFSETQ. CDR3 length: 15 amino acids. CDR3 region: CASSQQGAIGETQYF. CDR3 in DNA: TGCGCCAGCAGCCAACAGGGGGCGATAGGAGAGACCCAGTACTTC.

The CDR3: CASTSPFGPGEAFF. In nucleotides, the CDR3 is TGCGCCAGCACGTCACCGTTCGGTCCAGGTGAAGCTTTCTTT. The genes are TRBV5-1 and TRBJ1-1; D remains unclear. This CDR3 spans 14 amino acids. In germline, CDR1 is SGHRS, CDR2 YFSETQ. Trimming took 6 bases from V and 7 from J, leaving 19 bases between them. Looking up the rest from reference TRBV5-1 and TRBJ1-1 gives the full variable domain: KAGVTQTPRYLIKTRGQQVTLSCSPISGHRSVSWYQQTPGQGLQFLFEYFSETQRNKGNFPGRFSGRQFSNSRSEMNVSTLELGDSALYLCASTSPFGPGEAFFGQGTRLTVV.

The chain carries TRBV14 and TRBJ1-2; possible D gene TRBD1, 5 bases. With 4 bases removed from V and 2 bases from J, the gap between germline ends came to 8 bases. CDR1 is SGHDN and CDR2 is FVKESK in the germline V gene. The CDR3 has 13 amino acids. CDR3 DNA sequence: TGTGCCAGCAGCCTGGACACCAACTATGGCTACACCTTC. Translation gives CASSLDTNYGYTF. Complete variable domain (other parts from reference TRBV14 and TRBJ1-2): EAGVTQFPSHSVIEKGQTVTLRCDPISGHDNLYWYRRVMGKEIKFLLHFVKESKQDESGMPNNRFLAERTGGTYSTLKVQPAELEDSGVYFCASSLDTNYGYTFGSGTRLTVV.

The rearrangement uses TRBV7-2 and TRBJ2-7; no clear D. Germline V CDR1 and CDR2: SGHTA, FQGNSA. V was shortened by 5 bases and J by 4 bases, with 12 bases between the two germline ends. The CDR3 spans 13 residues. For the CDR3, the DNA is TGTGCCAGCAGCCCGACGACTCCATACGAGCAGTACTTC. This translates into CASSPTTPYEQYF.

The genes are TRBV28 and TRBJ2-7; TRBD2 agrees at 8 bases. The CDR3 has 15 amino acids. The V gene's germline CDR1 is MDHEN and CDR2 SYDVKM. The V gene end was trimmed by 6 bases and the J gene end by 3 bases; junction bases not matched to a gene: 10. The CDR3 loop reads CASSSGGAGNYEQYF. In DNA, the CDR3 is TGTGCCAGCAGCTCCGGGGGGGCGGGCAACTACGAGCAGTACTTC.

A few counts support this clone. V is TRBV5-4 and J is TRBJ1-5; D not certain. This CDR3 region has 12 residues. The V end lost 7 bases, the J end lost 3 bases, and 8 bases lay between the germline ends. In germline, CDR1 is SGHNT, CDR2 YYREEE (reference sequence). The CDR3 spells CASGWPNQPQHF. In DNA form, the CDR3 reads TGTGCCAGCGGTTGGCCCAATCAGCCCCAGCATTTT. Complete variable domain (other parts from reference TRBV5-4 and TRBJ1-5): ETGVTQSPTHLIKTRGQQVTLRCSSQSGHNTVSWYQQALGQGPQFIFQYYREEENGRGNFPPRFSGLQFPNYSSELNVNALELDDSALYLCASGWPNQPQHFGDGTRLSIL.